This T cell receptor (beta chain) was observed in a study of blood T cell repertoires in COVID-19 (dated by TCRdb to 2018 to 2021). Broadly, across the study: Samples covering the acute and convalescent phases of COVID-19 were provided by collaborators in the United States, Italy and Spain. Deeply sampled blood TCRbeta repertoires from subjects exposed to, actively infected with, or recovered from COVID-19 were included in the dataset. Nearly every sample came with metadata listing a de-identified subject ID, COVID-19 status, age in years and sex. HLA class I and class II types, where available, came from metadata supplied by the sample provider rather than from assay-based typing. Samples were obtained from the ongoing ImmuneRACE study (first 160 participants) and from over 1,000 subjects provided by 6 global collaborators. A freely available public database, intended as a resource for researchers studying the immune response to SARS-CoV-2, is where the repertoires were released. The material from the prospective study consisted of cDNA or gDNA derived from T cells, B-cell-depleted T cells, or PBMCs.

Spanning cysteine to phenylalanine, the CDR3 consists of 15 amino acids. The DNA shown is the 45-base CDR3, in frame from base 1. The V and J ends are trimmed by 0 bases and 1 base, leaving 8 bases between them. According to the germline V gene (reference sequence), CDR1 reads WNHNN and CDR2 reads SYGVQD. In regard to this clone: The antigen it recognizes is unknown. Base qualities are not provided; no much larger clone lies one nucleotide away.

The immunoSEQ Assay, a bias-controlled multiplex PCR, was used to amplify TCRbeta CDR3 regions from genomic DNA. As for how the authors treated the data: The number of nucleated cells in each sample was estimated from the amplification of reference gene primers within the assay. To quantify the absolute abundance of each unique TCRbeta CDR3 rearrangement, sequence reads were collapsed and filtered. For each sample, productive Simpson clonality was calculated as the square root of Simpson's diversity index across productive rearrangements. TCRdb mirrors the immuneACCESS table, restricted to in-frame sequences. Some clones are absent from its copies; in checked studies, under half trace to an unresolved V gene, and the reason for the others is unknown. D and trimming were read from the DNA, whereas the V and J calls and clone size are those reported in that table. The sample profile shows approximately 350,000 clones; more than 75% of them were found once. In total, the top ten clones hold about 6% of the sample.

Study-level results and caveats: The quantity of clinical and demographic metadata differed by source and by participant and was supplied without curation.

One collaborating source in Seattle enrolled patients during active infection and followed them longitudinally through the course of disease. Whole blood was collected in K2EDTA tubes by collaborating institutions according to the institutions' own protocols. For TCRbeta analysis, collaborators shipped samples as frozen whole blood, isolated PBMCs, or DNA extracted from either of those sample types. The TCR comes from a woman aged 45-65 years with COVID-19, enrolled during active disease. The specimen was peripheral blood. The chain uses TRBV10-1 and TRBJ2-3, with the D gene call left open. The DNA is as follows: TGCGCCAGCAGTGAGTCCGGCGGAGGCACAGATACGCAGTATTTT. This gives the protein CASSESGGGTDTQYF.